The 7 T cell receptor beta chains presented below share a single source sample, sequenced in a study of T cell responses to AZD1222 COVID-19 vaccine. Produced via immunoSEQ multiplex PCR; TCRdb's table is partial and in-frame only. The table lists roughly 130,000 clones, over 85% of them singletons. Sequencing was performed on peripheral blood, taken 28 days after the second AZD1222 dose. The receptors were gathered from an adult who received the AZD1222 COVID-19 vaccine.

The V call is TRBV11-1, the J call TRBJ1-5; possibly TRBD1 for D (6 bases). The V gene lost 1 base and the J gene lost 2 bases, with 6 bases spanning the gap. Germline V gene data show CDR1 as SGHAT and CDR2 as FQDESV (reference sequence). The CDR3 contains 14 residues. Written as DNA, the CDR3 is TGTGCCAGCAGCTTAGGGACAGGCAATCAGCCCCAGCATTTT. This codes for CASSLGTGNQPQHF. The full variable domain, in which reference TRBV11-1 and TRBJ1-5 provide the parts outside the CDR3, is EAEVAQSPRYKITEKSQAVAFWCDPISGHATLYWYRQILGQGPELLVQFQDESVVDDSQLPKDRFSAERLKGVDSTLKIQPAELGDSAMYLCASSLGTGNQPQHFGDGTRLSIL.

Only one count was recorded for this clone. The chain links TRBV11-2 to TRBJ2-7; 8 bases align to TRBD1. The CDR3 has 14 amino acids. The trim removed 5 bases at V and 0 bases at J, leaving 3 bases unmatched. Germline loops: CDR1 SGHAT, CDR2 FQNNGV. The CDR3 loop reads CASSRQGSSYEQYF. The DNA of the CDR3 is TGTGCCAGCAGCAGACAGGGGAGCTCCTACGAGCAGTACTTC.

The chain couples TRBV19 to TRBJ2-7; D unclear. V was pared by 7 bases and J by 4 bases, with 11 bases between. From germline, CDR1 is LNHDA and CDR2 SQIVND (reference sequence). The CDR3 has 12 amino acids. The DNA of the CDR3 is TGTGCCAGTATTTTATCGACTTACGAGCAGTACTTC. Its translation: CASILSTYEQYF.

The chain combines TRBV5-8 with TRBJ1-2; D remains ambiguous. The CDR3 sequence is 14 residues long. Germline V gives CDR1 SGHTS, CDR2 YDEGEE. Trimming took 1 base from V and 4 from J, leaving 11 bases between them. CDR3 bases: TGTGCCAGCAGCTTGCTTGTCGGTGGCTATGGCTACACCTTC. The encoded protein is CASSLLVGGYGYTF.

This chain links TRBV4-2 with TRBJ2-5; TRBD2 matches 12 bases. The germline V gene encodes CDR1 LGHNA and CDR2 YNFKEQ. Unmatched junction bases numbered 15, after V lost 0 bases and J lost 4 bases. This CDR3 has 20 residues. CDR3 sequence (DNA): TGTGCCAGCAGCCAAGATTTAGGGCCTAGCGGGGGGGCCTTTAGAGAGACCCAGTACTTC. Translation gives CASSQDLGPSGGAFRETQYF.

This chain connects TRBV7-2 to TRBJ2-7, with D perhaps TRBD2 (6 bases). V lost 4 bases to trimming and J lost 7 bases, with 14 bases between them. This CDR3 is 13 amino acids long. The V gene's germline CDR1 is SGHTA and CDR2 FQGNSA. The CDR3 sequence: CASSSTPAGEQYF. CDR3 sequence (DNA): TGTGCCAGCAGCTCGACACCCGCGGGGGAGCAGTACTTC.

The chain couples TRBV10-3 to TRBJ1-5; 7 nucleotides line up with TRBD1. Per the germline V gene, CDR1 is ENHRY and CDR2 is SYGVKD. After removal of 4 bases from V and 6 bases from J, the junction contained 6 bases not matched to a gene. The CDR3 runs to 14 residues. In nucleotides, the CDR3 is TGTGCCATCAGTGGACAGGGTGGGAGTCAGCCCCAGCATTTT. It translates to CAISGQGGSQPQHF.